Below are 22 T cell receptor beta chains sequenced from a single sample in a study of T cell repertoires in cytomegalovirus infection (dated by TCRdb to about 2019). Explained via the paper, the treatment or condition label denotes: in vitro stimulation with specific CMV peptide epitopes to enrich CMV-specific T cells. Data came from an Illumina HiSeq 1500. Using fastp trimming at Q25 and MiXCR clonotype assembly, TCRdb reanalyzed the public sequencing data and kept in-frame beta chains. Rows merge per CDR3 protein into single entries with the most common DNA and genes. The sample table holds 40,000 to 55,000 distinct CDR3 sequences, of which 21% were seen once. The biggest ten clones account for roughly 89% of the sample. No antigen has been assigned to these receptors. Sequencing used CD8+ T cells from cultured PBMCs, obtained from culture after CMV antigen stimulation. These TCRs come from a human donor in good health (CMV status not recorded). Some clones in this sample may be carry-over from other donors' samples.

The chain links TRBV7-2 to TRBJ2-3; TRBD2 matches 7 bases. Looked up from germline, CDR1 is SGHTA and CDR2 is FQGNSA. The junction had 12 bases not matched to a gene; V was cut back by 5 bases and J by 1 base. The length of the CDR3 is 17 residues. The CDR3 nucleotides read TGTGCCAGCAGCCTCCTTTGGGCGGGGGAGGGCACAGATACGCAGTATTTT. Translating it yields CASSLLWAGEGTDTQYF.

The chain is built from TRBV7-8 and TRBJ2-5, with D perhaps TRBD1 or TRBD2 (6 bases each). Trimming left V 5 bases short and J 4 bases short, with 11 bases between. Germline CDR1 SGHVS, CDR2 FQNEAQ. The CDR3 contains 13 residues. CDR3 nucleotide sequence: TGTGCCAGCAGCGCTCGGGGGCCAGAGACCCAGTACTTC. Protein product: CASSARGPETQYF.

This clonotype was counted a few times. The chain joins TRBV9 to TRBJ2-1; D gene unclear. The CDR3 has 16 amino acids. Trimming cost V 0 bases and J 7 bases, with 17 bases left between them. CDR1 and CDR2 (germline): SGDLS, YYNGEE. The CDR3 sequence is CASSVEGRYGKNEQFF. CDR3 coding DNA: TGTGCCAGCAGCGTAGAAGGGCGGTATGGAAAAAATGAGCAGTTCTTC.

The J gene is TRBJ2-1, the V gene TRBV10-2; 7 bases line up with TRBD2. This CDR3 region has 15 residues. From germline, CDR1 is WSHSY and CDR2 SAAADI. V shed 6 bases, J shed 7 bases, and the junction held 12 bases outside the gene matches. The CDR3 region has the DNA TGCGCCAGCAGAGGGATTAGCGGGCTCGGGAATGAGCAGTTCTTC. Its protein is CASRGISGLGNEQFF.

This chain joins TRBV27 and TRBJ1-1; D is unclear. With 1 base removed from V and 4 bases from J, the gap between germline ends came to 10 bases. This CDR3 comprises 14 residues. Germline CDR1 and CDR2: MNHEY and SMNVEV (reference sequence). In DNA, the CDR3 is TGTGCCAGCAGTTTATATGAGGGCGGCACTGAAGCTTTCTTT. Amino acids: CASSLYEGGTEAFF.

This chain links TRBV5-6 with TRBJ1-2, with D perhaps matching TRBD1 (6 bases). Trimming removed 0 bases from V and 8 bases from J, with 17 bases in between. Germline V lookup: CDR1 SGHDT, CDR2 YYEEEE. This CDR3 contains 15 residues. The CDR3 DNA reads as TGTGCCAGCAGCTTGGGACCACAGGGATCAACGGGCTACACCTTC. This gives the protein CASSLGPQGSTGYTF.

The CDR3 nucleotides read TGTGCCAGTACCTATGGGATGAAGGTCGCAACTAATGAAAAACTGTTTTTT. As protein: CASTYGMKVATNEKLFF. The V gene is TRBV19, the J gene TRBJ1-4; D unclear. Between the trimmed V and J ends, which lost 7 bases and 0 bases, there was a span of 18 bases. Germline loops: CDR1 LNHDA, CDR2 SQIVND (reference sequence). CDR3 length: 17 amino acids.

The rearrangement links TRBV7-2 to TRBJ1-2, with TRBD1 as a possible D gene (6 bases). From germline, CDR1 is SGHTA and CDR2 FQGNSA. The CDR3 is made up of 13 amino acids. V shed 8 bases and J shed 5 bases, with 15 bases lying between them. The CDR3 here is CASLGAPSYGYTF. The CDR3 bases are TGTGCCAGCTTGGGGGCTCCCAGTTATGGCTACACCTTC.

This clonotype was detected only a few times. V and J are TRBV7-6 and TRBJ2-3; D is undetermined. The CDR3 has 9 residues. Germline V CDR1 and CDR2: SGHVS, FNYEAQ. V gave up 4 bases and J gave up 9 bases, with 2 bases separating them. The CDR3, as DNA: TGTGCCAGCAGCTCAACGCAGTATTTT. Translation: CASSSTQYF.

V is TRBV28 and J is TRBJ2-4; no definite D call. Germline V lookup: CDR1 MDHEN, CDR2 SYDVKM. CDR3 length: 14 amino acids. Trimming took 3 bases from V and 6 from J, leaving 12 bases between them. CDR3 amino acids: CASSFLGSGNIQYF. The CDR3 nucleotides read TGTGCCAGCAGTTTTCTAGGGTCGGGAAACATTCAGTACTTC. The entire variable domain, with the rest obtained from reference TRBV28 and TRBJ2-4, is as follows: DVKVTQSSRYLVKRTGEKVFLECVQDMDHENMFWYRQDPGLGLRLIYFSYDVKMKEKGDIPEGYSVSREKKERFSLILESASTNQTSMYLCASSFLGSGNIQYFGAGTRLSVL.

This clonotype was observed once. This sequence joins TRBV7-2 and TRBJ1-3; no clear D. CDR1 and CDR2 (germline): SGHTA, FQGNSA. V was shortened by 4 bases and J by 0 bases, with 13 bases between the two germline ends. The CDR3 is 16 amino acids. The CDR3 protein is CASSSIGFPSGNTIYF. The CDR3 DNA follows: TGTGCCAGCAGCTCAATCGGCTTCCCCTCTGGAAACACCATATATTTT.

V gene TRBV27 combines with J gene TRBJ2-1; no clear D gene. The germline CDR1 and CDR2 sequences are MNHEY and SMNVEV (reference sequence). The CDR3 runs 16 residues. The V end lost 0 bases, the J end lost 1 base, and 10 bases lay between the germline ends. Written as DNA, the CDR3 is TGTGCCAGCAGTTTATCTATGACAACTTCCTACAATGAGCAGTTCTTC. It yields the protein CASSLSMTTSYNEQFF.

This chain uses TRBV15 with TRBJ2-1, with 10 bases matching TRBD1. Germline CDR1 reads LNHNV; CDR2 reads YYDKDF (reference sequence). This CDR3 is built from 14 residues. The junction had 6 bases not matched to a gene; V was cut back by 5 bases and J by 8 bases. The CDR3 protein is CATSGRDRGHEQFF. The CDR3 bases are TGTGCCACCAGCGGCCGGGACAGGGGTCATGAGCAGTTCTTC. The full variable domain, completed using reference TRBV15 and TRBJ2-1, is DAMVIQNPRYQVTQFGKPVTLSCSQTLNHNVMYWYQQKSSQAPKLLFHYYDKDFNNEADTPDNFQSRRPNTSFCFLDIRSPGLGDTAMYLCATSGRDRGHEQFFGPGTRLTVL.

This clonotype was observed many times. The genes are TRBV4-1 and TRBJ2-7; D call uncertain. From germline, CDR1 is MGHRA and CDR2 YSYEKL. This CDR3 has 14 amino acids. Trimming left V 0 bases short and J 4 bases short, with 10 bases between. The CDR3 nucleotides are TGCGCCAGCAGCCAAGAGAAGGGTTCGTACGAGCAGTACTTC. Translating gives CASSQEKGSYEQYF.

The chain uses TRBV11-2 and TRBJ2-7; the match to TRBD1 covers 8 bases. With 0 bases clipped from V and 2 bases from J, the junction kept 6 bases outside the gene matches. The germline gives CDR1 SGHAT, CDR2 FQNNGV. The CDR3 totals 16 residues. CDR3 in DNA: TGTGCCAGCAGCTTAGATCTTGGGACAGGCACCTACGAGCAGTACTTC. Amino acids: CASSLDLGTGTYEQYF.

The chain employs TRBV4-1 and TRBJ2-7; D is ambiguous. V lost 5 bases, J lost 4 bases, and 18 bases lay in between. Germline CDR1 and CDR2: MGHRA and YSYEKL. The CDR3 covers 15 residues. The CDR3 loop is CASSVSQAERYEQYF. CDR3 in DNA: TGCGCCAGCAGCGTAAGTCAGGCAGAAAGATACGAGCAGTACTTC.

CDR3 region: CASSTQATGEFSYEQYF. In nucleotides, the CDR3 is TGTGCCAGCAGCACCCAAGCGACAGGGGAGTTTTCCTACGAGCAGTACTTC. The chain recombines TRBV7-8 with TRBJ2-7, with 8 bases identical to TRBD1. V shed 5 bases and J 1 base; nucleotides not matched to a gene: 13. The CDR3 extends over 17 amino acids. In germline, CDR1 is SGHVS, CDR2 FQNEAQ.

This clonotype was counted a few times. This chain connects TRBV7-2 to TRBJ2-4; D is undetermined. V lost 2 bases to trimming and J lost 3 bases, with 8 bases between them. In germline, CDR1 is SGHTA, CDR2 FQGNSA. This CDR3 is 14 amino acids long. The CDR3 DNA reads TGTGCCAGCAGCTTAAGGGTGGGCAAAAACATTCAGTACTTC. It yields the protein CASSLRVGKNIQYF.

This rearrangement joins TRBV27 to TRBJ2-1; D call uncertain. CDR3 length: 15 amino acids. V was pared by 2 bases and J by 6 bases, with 14 bases between. Per the germline V gene, CDR1 is MNHEY and CDR2 is SMNVEV (reference sequence). The CDR3 spells CASSLIGVMGNEQFF. CDR3 sequence (DNA): TGTGCCAGCAGTTTAATTGGGGTAATGGGCAATGAGCAGTTCTTC.

This clonotype was seen a few times. V and J are TRBV6-2 or TRBV6-3 and TRBJ2-7; 9 nucleotides agree with TRBD2. Germline CDR1 is MNHEY and CDR2 is SVGEGT. The CDR3 runs to 13 residues. V lost 0 bases, J lost 6 bases, and 0 bases stayed unmatched. The CDR3 DNA reads as TGTGCCAGCAGTTACTCGACTAGCGGCGAGCAGTACTTC. Protein sequence: CASSYSTSGEQYF.

The rearrangement uses TRBV27 and TRBJ1-2; tentative D call: TRBD1 (5 bases). In germline, CDR1 is MNHEY, CDR2 SMNVEV (reference sequence). Trimming took off 4 bases at V and 5 bases at J, with 17 bases between the two ends. The CDR3 extends over 15 amino acids. The CDR3 DNA follows: TGTGCCAGCAGTTGGGGGTCGGGCCAGAGGTATGGCTACACCTTC. Translation gives CASSWGSGQRYGYTF.

This clonotype was counted between two and nine times. This chain uses TRBV9 with TRBJ2-1; 9 bases match TRBD1. V dropped 7 bases and J dropped 8; count of bases not matched to a gene: 13. CDR3 length: 15 residues. Germline CDR1 and CDR2: SGDLS and YYNGEE. The CDR3: CASRSSDRGFDEQFF. The DNA for the CDR3 is TGTGCCAGCCGCTCGTCGGACAGGGGTTTCGATGAGCAGTTCTTC.